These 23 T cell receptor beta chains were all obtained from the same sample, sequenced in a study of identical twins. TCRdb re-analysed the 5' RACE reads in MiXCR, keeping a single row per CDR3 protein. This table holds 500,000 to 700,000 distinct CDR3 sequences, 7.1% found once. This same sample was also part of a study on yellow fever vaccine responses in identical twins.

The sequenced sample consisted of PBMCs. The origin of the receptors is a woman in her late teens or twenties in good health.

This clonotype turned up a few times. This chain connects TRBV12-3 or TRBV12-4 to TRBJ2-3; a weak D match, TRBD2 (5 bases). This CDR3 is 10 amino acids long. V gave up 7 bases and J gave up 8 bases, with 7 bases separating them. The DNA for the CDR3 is TGTGCCAGCAACCGGGGTACGCAGTATTTT. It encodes CASNRGTQYF.

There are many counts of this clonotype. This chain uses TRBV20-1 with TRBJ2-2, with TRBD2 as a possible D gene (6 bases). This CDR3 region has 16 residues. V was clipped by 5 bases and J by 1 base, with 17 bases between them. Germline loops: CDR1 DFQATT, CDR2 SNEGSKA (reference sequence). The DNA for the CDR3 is TGCAGTGCTGGAACCCCGGGACTCCGGAACACCGGGGAGCTGTTTTTT. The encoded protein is CSAGTPGLRNTGELFF.

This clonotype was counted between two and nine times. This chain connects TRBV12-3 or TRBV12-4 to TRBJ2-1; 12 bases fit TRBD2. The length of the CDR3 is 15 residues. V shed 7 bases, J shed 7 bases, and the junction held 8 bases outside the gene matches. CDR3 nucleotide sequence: TGTGCCAGCACCCAGACTAGCGGGAGCGGGAATGAGCAGTTCTTC. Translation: CASTQTSGSGNEQFF.

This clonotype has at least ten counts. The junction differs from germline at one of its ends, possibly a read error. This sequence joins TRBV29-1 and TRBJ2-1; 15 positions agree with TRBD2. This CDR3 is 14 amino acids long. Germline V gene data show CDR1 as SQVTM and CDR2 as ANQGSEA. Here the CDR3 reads CSVELGLAGGWEVF. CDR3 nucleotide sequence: TGCAGCGTTGAATTAGGACTAGCGGGAGGGTGGGAGGTCTTC.

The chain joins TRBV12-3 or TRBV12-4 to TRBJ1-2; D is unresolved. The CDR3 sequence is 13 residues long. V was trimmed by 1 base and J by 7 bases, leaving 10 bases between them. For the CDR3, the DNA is TGTGCCAGCAGTTTAGATGAGGGAGGTGGCTACACCTTC. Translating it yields CASSLDEGGGYTF.

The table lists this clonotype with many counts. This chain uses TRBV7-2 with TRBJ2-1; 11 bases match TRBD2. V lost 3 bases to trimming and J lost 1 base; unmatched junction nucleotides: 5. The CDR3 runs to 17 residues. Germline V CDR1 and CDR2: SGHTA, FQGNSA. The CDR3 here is CASSFSRTSGSYNEQFF. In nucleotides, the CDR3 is TGTGCCAGCAGCTTCTCAAGGACTAGCGGGTCCTACAATGAGCAGTTCTTC. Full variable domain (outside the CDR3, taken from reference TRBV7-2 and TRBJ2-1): GAGVSQSPSNKVTEKGKDVELRCDPISGHTALYWYRQSLGQGLEFLIYFQGNSAPDKSGLPSDRFSAERTGGSVSTLTIQRTQQEDSAVYLCASSFSRTSGSYNEQFFGPGTRLTVL.

The CDR3: CASSRTSLDGELFF. The CDR3 DNA is TGTGCCAGCAGCCGGACTAGCCTGGACGGGGAGCTGTTTTTT. The chain joins TRBV6-1 to TRBJ2-2; 8 nucleotides align to TRBD2. Per germline, CDR1 MNHNS and CDR2 SASEGT. CDR3 size: 14 residues. Trimming at V came to 6 bases and at J to 7 bases, leaving 7 bases not matched to a gene.

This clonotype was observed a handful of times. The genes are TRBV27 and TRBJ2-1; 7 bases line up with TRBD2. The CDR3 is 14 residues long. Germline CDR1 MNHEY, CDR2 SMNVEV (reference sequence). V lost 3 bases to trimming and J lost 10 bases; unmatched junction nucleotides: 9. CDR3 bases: TGTGCCAGCAGTTTCGGGAGGAGGGGCTGGGAGCAGTTCTTC. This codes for CASSFGRRGWEQFF.

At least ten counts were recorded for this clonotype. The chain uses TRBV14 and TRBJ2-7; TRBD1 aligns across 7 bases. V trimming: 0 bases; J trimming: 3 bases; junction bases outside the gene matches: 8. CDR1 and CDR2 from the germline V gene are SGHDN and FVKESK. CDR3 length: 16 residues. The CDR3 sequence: CASSQEYRGIGYEQYF. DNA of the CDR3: TGTGCCAGCAGCCAAGAATACAGGGGTATCGGCTACGAGCAGTACTTC.

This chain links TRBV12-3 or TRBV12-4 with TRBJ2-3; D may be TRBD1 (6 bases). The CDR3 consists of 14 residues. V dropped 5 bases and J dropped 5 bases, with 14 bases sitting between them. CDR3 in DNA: TGTGCCAGCAGTCCCGGACAGCGCGTAGATACGCAGTATTTT. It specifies CASSPGQRVDTQYF.

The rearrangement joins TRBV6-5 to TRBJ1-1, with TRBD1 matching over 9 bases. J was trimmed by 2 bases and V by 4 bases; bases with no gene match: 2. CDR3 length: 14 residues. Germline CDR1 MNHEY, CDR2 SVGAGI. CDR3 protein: CASSWDRANTEAFF. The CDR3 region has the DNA TGTGCCAGCAGTTGGGACAGGGCCAACACTGAAGCTTTCTTT.

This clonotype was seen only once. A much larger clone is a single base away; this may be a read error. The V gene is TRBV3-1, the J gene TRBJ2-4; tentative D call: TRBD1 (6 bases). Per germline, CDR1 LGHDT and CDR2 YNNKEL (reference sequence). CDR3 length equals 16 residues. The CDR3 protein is CACSQDGDIAKNIQYF. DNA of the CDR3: TGTGCCTGCAGCCAAGATGGGGACATAGCCAAAAACATTCAGTACTTC.

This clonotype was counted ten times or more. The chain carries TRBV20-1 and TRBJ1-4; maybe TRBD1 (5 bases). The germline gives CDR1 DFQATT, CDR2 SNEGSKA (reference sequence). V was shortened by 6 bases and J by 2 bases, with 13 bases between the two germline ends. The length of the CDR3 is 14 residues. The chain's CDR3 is CSAHVGATNEKLFF. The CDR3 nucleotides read TGCAGTGCCCACGTTGGGGCCACTAATGAAAAACTGTTTTTT.

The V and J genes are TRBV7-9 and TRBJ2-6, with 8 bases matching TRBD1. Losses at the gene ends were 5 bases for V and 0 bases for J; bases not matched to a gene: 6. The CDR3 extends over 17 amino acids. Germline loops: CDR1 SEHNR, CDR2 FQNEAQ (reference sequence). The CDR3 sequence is CASSTGTGISGANVLTF. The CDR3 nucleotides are TGTGCCAGCAGCACCGGGACAGGAATCTCTGGGGCCAACGTCCTGACTTTC.

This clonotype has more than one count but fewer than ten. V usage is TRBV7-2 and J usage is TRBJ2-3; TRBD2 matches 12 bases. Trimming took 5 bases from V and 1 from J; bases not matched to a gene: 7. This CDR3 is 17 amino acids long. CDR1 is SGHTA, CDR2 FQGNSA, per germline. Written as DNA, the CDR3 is TGTGCCAGCAGCAAAGCTAGACTAGCGGGAGGCACAGATACGCAGTATTTT. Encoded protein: CASSKARLAGGTDTQYF.

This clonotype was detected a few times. This chain's CDR3 is CASSTRGQGTDTQYF. CDR3 coding DNA: TGTGCCAGCAGTACCAGGGGGCAAGGCACAGATACGCAGTATTTT. The V and J genes are TRBV12-3 or TRBV12-4 and TRBJ2-3; 8 bases match TRBD1. This CDR3 has 15 amino acids. With V trimmed by 5 bases and J by 1 base, 5 bases remained unmatched.

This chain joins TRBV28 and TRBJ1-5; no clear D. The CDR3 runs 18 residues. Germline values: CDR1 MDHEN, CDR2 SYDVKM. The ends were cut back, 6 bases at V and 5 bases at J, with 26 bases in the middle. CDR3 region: CASRIITGPTIFHQPQHF. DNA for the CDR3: TGTGCCAGCAGAATTATTACCGGGCCGACCATATTTCATCAGCCCCAGCATTTT.

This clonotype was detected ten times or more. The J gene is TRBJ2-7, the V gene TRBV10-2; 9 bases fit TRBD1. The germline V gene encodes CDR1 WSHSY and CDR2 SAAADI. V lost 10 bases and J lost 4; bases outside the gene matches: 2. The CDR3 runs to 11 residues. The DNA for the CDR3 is TGCGCCACGGGACAGGGATACGAGCAGTACGTC. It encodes CATGQGYEQYV.

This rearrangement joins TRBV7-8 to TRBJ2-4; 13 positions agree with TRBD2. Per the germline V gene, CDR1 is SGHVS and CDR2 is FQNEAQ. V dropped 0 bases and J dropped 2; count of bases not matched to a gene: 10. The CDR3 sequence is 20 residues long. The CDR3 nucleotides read TGTGCCAGCAGCTTAGCACCCCGGACTAGCGGGAGTGTGCCCAAAAACATTCAGTACTTC. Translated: CASSLAPRTSGSVPKNIQYF.

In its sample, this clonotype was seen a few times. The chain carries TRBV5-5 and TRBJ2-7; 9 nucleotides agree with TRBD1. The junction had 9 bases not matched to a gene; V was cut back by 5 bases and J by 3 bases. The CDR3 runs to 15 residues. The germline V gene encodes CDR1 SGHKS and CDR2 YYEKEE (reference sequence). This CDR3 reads CASRSTLGQGYEQYV. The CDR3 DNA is TGTGCCAGCAGGTCTACCCTGGGACAGGGCTACGAGCAGTACGTC.

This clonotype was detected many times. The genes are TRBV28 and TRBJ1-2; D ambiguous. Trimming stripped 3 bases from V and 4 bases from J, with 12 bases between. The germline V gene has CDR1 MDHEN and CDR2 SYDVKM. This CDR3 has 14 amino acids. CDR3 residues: CASSFPTRSYGYTF. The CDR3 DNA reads TGTGCCAGCAGTTTCCCAACGCGGAGCTATGGCTACACCTTC.

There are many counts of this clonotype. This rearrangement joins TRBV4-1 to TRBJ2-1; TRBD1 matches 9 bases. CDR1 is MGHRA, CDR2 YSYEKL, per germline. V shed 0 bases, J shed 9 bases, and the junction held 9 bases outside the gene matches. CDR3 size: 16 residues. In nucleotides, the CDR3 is TGCGCCAGCAGCCAAGAGGTACAGGGGGCCCCGGGTGAGCAGTTCTTC. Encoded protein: CASSQEVQGAPGEQFF.

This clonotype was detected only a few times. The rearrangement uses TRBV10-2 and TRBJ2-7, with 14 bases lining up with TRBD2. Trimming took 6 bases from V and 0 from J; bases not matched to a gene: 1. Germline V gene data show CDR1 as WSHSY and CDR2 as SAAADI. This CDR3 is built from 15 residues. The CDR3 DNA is TGCGCCAGCAGGGGACTAGCGGGGGCCTCCTACGAGCAGTACGTC. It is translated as CASRGLAGASYEQYV.